The T cell receptor (beta chain) described here comes from a study of T cell repertoires in cytomegalovirus infection. Study overall: In the study, CMV epitopes included recently identified HLA-C-restricted and well-studied HLA-B-restricted ones.

TCRdb reanalysed the reads using MiXCR and keeps one entry per CDR3 protein. The sample includes 570,000 or so distinct CDR3 sequences, around two fifths of them seen just once. On this clonotype: Its antigen is still unknown.

The specimen was cultured PBMCs, collected from culture after CMV antigen stimulation. This TCR came from a human donor in good health (CMV status not recorded). Some clones in this sample may be carry-over from other donors' samples.

The CDR3 sequence: CASSYRRTGGTYEQYF. The DNA for the CDR3 is TGTGCCAGCAGCTACCGTAGGACAGGGGGAACCTACGAGCAGTACTTC. This rearrangement joins TRBV7-2 to TRBJ2-7; TRBD1 aligns across 10 bases. The CDR3 spans 16 residues. Trimming at V came to 4 bases and at J to 2 bases, leaving 8 bases not matched to a gene. Germline CDR1 reads SGHTA; CDR2 reads FQGNSA. Full variable domain (outside the CDR3, taken from reference TRBV7-2 and TRBJ2-7): GAGVSQSPSNKVTEKGKDVELRCDPISGHTALYWYRQSLGQGLEFLIYFQGNSAPDKSGLPSDRFSAERTGGSVSTLTIQRTQQEDSAVYLCASSYRRTGGTYEQYFGPGTRLTVT.